This note documents a single T cell receptor beta chain sequence. This sample stems from a study of OX40 agonist ivuxolimab in advanced cancers. TCRdb's copy holds only in-frame clones and misses some; the assay was immunoSEQ multiplex PCR. The sample has about 80,000 clones; approximately 84% are singletons. Trimming pared 2 bases from V and 1 base from J, leaving 9 bases between. Germline values: CDR1 MNHEY, CDR2 SVGAGI. The CDR3 has 16 residues. The sample here was CD4+ or CD8+ T cells sorted from blood, taken in a trial of the OX40 agonist ivuxolimab. The V gene is TRBV6-5, the J gene TRBJ2-6; D remains ambiguous. The clonotype was recovered from an adult with an advanced solid tumor such as melanoma, head and neck, liver or kidney cancer. This chain's CDR3 is CASSYGIASGANVLTF. The CDR3 DNA follows: TGTGCCAGCAGTTACGGGATTGCTTCTGGGGCCAACGTCCTGACTTTC.